By share, the clone carrying this T cell receptor beta chain ranks as medium-sized (0.01 to 0.1%). Its cognate antigen is unknown. The record originates from a study of T-cell reconstitution after alpha-beta-depleted transplantation in children. The CDR3 loop spans 15 amino acids. Germline V gene data show CDR1 as LGHNA and CDR2 as YSLEER. After removal of 2 bases from V and 4 bases from J, the junction contained 7 bases not matched to a gene. Findings and limits, study-wide: Expanded graft clones, several hundred of them, were reportedly the source of alpha-beta T cells about two months after transplant. At the one-year point after transplant, T-cell counts and TCRbeta diversity were found to come mostly from T cells that had been newly produced. At day 60, the high TCRbeta diversity found in some patients originated from recipient T cells and thymic progenitors that had survived.

This sample's TCRbeta library carried unique molecular identifier barcodes. TCRdb reprocessed the PCR reads via MiXCR and lists one record per CDR3 protein. The sample lists around 78,000 distinct CDR3 sequences, around 14% occurring once. This chain uses TRBV4-3 with TRBJ2-7; 8 bases fit TRBD1. This sample comprised PBMCs, mostly from graft donor cells, obtained 180 days after TCRalphabeta/CD19-depleted stem cell transplant. This TCR was recovered from a male patient aged 2 to 10 who had a stem cell transplant for acute lymphoblastic leukemia, so the T cells may come from the graft donor. This CDR3 is CASSQLTGARYEQYF. The CDR3 DNA sequence: TGCGCCAGCAGCCAACTGACAGGGGCTCGATACGAGCAGTACTTC.